Presented here are 2 T cell receptor beta chains from one specimen sequenced in a study of PD-1 blockade in classical Hodgkin lymphoma (dated by TCRdb to 2018 to 2020). Interpreted using the paper, the time point label stands for: cycle 1 day 1 (C1D1), immediately before nivolumab initiation. Every trial patient had relapsed after autologous stem cell transplantation, and cohorts A, B and C differed in prior brentuximab vedotin exposure. Library prep was done by the immunoSEQ multiplex PCR assay. TCRdb re-hosts the immuneACCESS table, in-frame sequences only. Its copies lack some clones; in the studies checked, an unresolved V gene accounts for under half of them, and the cause for the rest is not known. Within this sample are approximately 14,000 clones, with just over 85% of them counted one time only. The ten largest clones capture 4.6% of the sample. The sequencing here drew on peripheral blood mononuclear cells (PBMCs), taken at baseline. These receptors originate from a human donor with classical Hodgkin lymphoma.

CDR3 coding DNA: TGTGCCAGCAGTCTTTGGACTAGCGGCCCAAAGGGGAATACGCAGTATTTT. Encoded protein: CASSLWTSGPKGNTQYF. V is TRBV7-6 and J is TRBJ2-3, with TRBD2 matching over 10 bases. Trimming took 6 bases from V and 7 from J; bases not matched to a gene: 16. CDR1 and CDR2 from the germline V gene are SGHVS and FNYEAQ. The CDR3 contains 17 residues.

The chain has TRBV28 and TRBJ1-5, with TRBD1 matching 8 bases. The CDR3 consists of 17 residues. Germline V gene data show CDR1 as MDHEN and CDR2 as SYDVKM. Unmatched junction bases numbered 16, after V lost 5 bases and J lost 7 bases. CDR3 coding DNA: TGTGCCAGCAGTCTCCGACAGGGGAGGTTGATTTTGCAGCCCCAGCATTTT. Translation gives CASSLRQGRLILQPQHF.